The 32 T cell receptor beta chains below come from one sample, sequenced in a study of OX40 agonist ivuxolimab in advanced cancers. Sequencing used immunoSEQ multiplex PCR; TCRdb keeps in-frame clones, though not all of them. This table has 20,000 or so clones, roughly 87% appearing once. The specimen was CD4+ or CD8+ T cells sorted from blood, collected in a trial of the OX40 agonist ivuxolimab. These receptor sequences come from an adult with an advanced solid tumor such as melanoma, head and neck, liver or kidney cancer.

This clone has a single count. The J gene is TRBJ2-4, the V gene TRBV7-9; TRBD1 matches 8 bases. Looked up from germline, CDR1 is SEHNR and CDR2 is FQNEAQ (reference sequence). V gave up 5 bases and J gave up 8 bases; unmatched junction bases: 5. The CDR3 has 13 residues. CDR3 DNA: TGTGCCAGCAGCCCCCCAGGGGGCTACATTCAGTACTTC. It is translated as CASSPPGGYIQYF.

The CDR3: CASSQALGYEQYF. As DNA, the CDR3 is TGTGCCAGCAGCCAAGCCCTGGGCTACGAGCAGTACTTC. The chain carries TRBV14 and TRBJ2-7; D is ambiguous. Trimming shortened V by 1 base and J by 3 bases, and 7 bases separated the two germline ends. The CDR3 has 13 amino acids. Per the germline V gene, CDR1 is SGHDN and CDR2 is FVKESK.

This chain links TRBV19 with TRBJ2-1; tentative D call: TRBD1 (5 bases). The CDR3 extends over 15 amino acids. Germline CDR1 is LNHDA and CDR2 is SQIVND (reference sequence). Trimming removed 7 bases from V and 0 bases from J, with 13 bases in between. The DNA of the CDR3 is TGTGCCAGTACCATGGGGCCAGTCTCCTACAATGAGCAGTTCTTC. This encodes CASTMGPVSYNEQFF.

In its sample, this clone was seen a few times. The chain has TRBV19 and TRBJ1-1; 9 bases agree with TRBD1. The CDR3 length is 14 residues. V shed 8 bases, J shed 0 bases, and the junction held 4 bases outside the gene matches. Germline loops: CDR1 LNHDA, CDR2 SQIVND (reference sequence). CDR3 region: CASGTGNMNTEAFF. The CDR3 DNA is TGTGCCAGTGGGACAGGGAACATGAACACTGAAGCTTTCTTT.

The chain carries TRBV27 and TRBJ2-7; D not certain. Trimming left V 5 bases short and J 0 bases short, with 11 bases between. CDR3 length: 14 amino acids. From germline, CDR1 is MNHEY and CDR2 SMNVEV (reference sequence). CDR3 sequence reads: CASSLTANSYEQYF. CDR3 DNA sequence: TGTGCCAGCAGTCTAACAGCCAACTCCTACGAGCAGTACTTC.

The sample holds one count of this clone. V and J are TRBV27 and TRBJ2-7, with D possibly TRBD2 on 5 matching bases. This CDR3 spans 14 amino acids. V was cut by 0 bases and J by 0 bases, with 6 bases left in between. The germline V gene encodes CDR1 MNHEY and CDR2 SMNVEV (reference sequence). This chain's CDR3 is CASSLSAGSYEQYF. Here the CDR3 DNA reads TGTGCCAGCAGTTTATCGGCGGGCTCCTACGAGCAGTACTTC.

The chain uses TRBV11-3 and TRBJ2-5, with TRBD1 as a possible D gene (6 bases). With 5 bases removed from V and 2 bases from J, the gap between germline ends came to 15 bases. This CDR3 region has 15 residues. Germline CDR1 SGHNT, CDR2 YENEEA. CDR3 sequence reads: CASSPQDRGQETQYF. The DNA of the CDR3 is TGTGCCAGCAGCCCTCAGGACAGAGGGCAAGAGACCCAGTACTTC.

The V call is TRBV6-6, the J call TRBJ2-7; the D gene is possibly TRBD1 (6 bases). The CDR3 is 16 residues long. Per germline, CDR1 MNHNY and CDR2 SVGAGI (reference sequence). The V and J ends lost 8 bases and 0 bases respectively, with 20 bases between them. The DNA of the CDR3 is TGTGCCAGCGCCGGGACAAGAGATAAAAACTCCTACGAGCAGTACTTC. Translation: CASAGTRDKNSYEQYF.

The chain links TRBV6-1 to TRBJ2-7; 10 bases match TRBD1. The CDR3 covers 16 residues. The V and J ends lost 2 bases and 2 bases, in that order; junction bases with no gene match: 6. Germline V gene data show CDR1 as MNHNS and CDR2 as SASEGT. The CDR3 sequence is CASSEFGTGEPYEQYF. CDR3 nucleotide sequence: TGTGCCAGCAGTGAATTTGGGACAGGGGAACCCTACGAGCAGTACTTC.

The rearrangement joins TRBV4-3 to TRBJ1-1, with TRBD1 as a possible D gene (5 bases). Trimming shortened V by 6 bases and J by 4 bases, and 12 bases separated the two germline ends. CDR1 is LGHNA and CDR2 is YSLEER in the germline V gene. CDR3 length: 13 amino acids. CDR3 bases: TGCGCCAGCAGGGGTCAGGGTCGCACTGAAGCTTTCTTT. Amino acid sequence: CASRGQGRTEAFF.

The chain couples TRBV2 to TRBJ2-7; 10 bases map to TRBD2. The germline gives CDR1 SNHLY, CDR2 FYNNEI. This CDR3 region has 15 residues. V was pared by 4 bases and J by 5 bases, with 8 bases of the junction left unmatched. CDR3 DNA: TGTGCCAGCAGTGGTGGTTCTAGCGGGAGCAACGAGCAGTACTTC. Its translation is CASSGGSSGSNEQYF.

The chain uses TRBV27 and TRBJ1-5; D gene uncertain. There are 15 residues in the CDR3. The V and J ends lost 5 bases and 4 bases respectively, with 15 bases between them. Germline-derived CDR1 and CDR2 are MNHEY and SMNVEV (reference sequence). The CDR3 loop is CASSPLAGLNQPQHF. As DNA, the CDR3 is TGTGCCAGCAGTCCCCTGGCAGGACTAAATCAGCCCCAGCATTTT.

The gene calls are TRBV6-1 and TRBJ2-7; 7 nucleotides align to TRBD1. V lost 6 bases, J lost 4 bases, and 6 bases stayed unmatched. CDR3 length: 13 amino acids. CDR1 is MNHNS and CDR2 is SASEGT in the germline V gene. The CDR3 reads CASSHRGMYEQYF. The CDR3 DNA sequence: TGTGCCAGCAGCCACAGGGGAATGTACGAGCAGTACTTC.

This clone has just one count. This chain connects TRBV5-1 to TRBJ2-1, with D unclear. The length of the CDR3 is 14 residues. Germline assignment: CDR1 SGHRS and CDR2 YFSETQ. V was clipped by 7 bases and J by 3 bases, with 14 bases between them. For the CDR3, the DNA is TGCGCCAGCTTCGACGAGACCCGCTACAATGAGCAGTTCTTC. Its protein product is CASFDETRYNEQFF.

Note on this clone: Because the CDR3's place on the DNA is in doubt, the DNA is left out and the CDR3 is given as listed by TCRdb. CDR3 loop: CASSKWAVGSGNEQFF. This chain links TRBV21-1 with TRBJ2-1. TRBV21-1 is classified as a pseudogene. 16 amino acids form the CDR3, both terminal residues included.

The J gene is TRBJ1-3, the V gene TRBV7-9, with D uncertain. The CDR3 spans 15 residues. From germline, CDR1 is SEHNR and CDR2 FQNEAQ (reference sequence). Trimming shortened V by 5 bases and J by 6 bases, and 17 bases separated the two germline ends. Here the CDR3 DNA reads TGTGCCAGCAGCCTGCCGGGCCGCCATCTAAACACCATATATTTT. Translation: CASSLPGRHLNTIYF.

This chain's CDR3 is CASSESVVGYEQYF. The DNA of the CDR3 is TGCGCCAGCAGTGAGTCTGTGGTGGGGTACGAGCAGTACTTC. The gene calls are TRBV10-1 and TRBJ2-7; D not resolved. The CDR3 sequence is 14 residues long. Germline V gene data show CDR1 as WNHNN and CDR2 as SYGVQD (reference sequence). Trimming took off 0 bases at V and 4 bases at J, with 10 bases between the two ends.

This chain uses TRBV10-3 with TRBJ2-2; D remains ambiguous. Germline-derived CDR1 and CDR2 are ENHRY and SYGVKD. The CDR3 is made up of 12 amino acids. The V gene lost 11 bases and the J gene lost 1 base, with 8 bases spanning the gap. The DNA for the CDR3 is TGTGCCGTCTACAGGAACACCGGGGAGCTGTTTTTT. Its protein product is CAVYRNTGELFF.

For the CDR3, the DNA is TGTGCCAGCAGCGTCGGGCCGGCTAGCGGGATCACAGATACGCAGTATTTT. Encoded protein: CASSVGPASGITDTQYF. The chain recombines TRBV9 with TRBJ2-3; 9 nucleotides match TRBD2. V lost 2 bases and J lost 2; bases outside the gene matches: 9. CDR3 length: 17 amino acids. Looked up from germline, CDR1 is SGDLS and CDR2 is YYNGEE. Complete variable domain (other parts from reference TRBV9 and TRBJ2-3): DSGVTQTPKHLITATGQRVTLRCSPRSGDLSVYWYQQSLDQGLQFLIQYYNGEERAKGNILERFSAQQFPDLHSELNLSSLELGDSALYFCASSVGPASGITDTQYFGPGTRLTVL.

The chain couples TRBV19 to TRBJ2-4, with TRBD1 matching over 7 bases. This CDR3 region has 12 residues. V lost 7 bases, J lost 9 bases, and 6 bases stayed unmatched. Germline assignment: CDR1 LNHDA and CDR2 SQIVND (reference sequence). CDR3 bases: TGTGCCAGTATGGGACAGACGGGCATTCAGTACTTC. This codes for CASMGQTGIQYF. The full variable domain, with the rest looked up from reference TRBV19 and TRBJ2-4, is DGGITQSPKYLFRKEGQNVTLSCEQNLNHDAMYWYRQDPGQGLRLIYYSQIVNDFQKGDIAEGYSVSREKKESFPLTVTSAQKNPTAFYLCASMGQTGIQYFGAGTRLSVL.

Here the CDR3 reads CASSDRGQETQYF. In DNA, the CDR3 is TGCGCCAGCAGTGACAGGGGGCAAGAGACCCAGTACTTC. The chain uses TRBV10-1 and TRBJ2-5; 7 bases line up with TRBD1. CDR1 and CDR2 from the germline V gene are WNHNN and SYGVQD (reference sequence). CDR3 size: 13 residues. V was pared by 3 bases and J by 2 bases, with 0 bases of the junction left unmatched.

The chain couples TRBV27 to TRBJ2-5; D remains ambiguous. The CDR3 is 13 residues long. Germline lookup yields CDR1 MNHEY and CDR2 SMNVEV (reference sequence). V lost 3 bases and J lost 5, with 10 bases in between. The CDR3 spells CASSLLGMETQYF. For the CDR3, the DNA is TGTGCCAGCAGTTTGTTAGGGATGGAGACCCAGTACTTC.

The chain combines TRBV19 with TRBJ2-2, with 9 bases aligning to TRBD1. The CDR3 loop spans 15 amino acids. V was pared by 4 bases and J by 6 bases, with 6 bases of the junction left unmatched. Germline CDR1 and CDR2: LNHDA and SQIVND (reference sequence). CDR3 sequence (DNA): TGTGCCAGTAGTAAAGGGACAGGGAATCCCGGGGAGCTGTTTTTT. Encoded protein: CASSKGTGNPGELFF.

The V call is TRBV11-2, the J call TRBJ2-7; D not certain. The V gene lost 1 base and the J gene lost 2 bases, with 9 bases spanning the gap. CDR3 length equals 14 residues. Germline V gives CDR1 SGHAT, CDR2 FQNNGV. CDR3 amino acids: CASSLGVGTYEQYF. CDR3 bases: TGTGCCAGCAGCTTAGGGGTGGGGACCTACGAGCAGTACTTC. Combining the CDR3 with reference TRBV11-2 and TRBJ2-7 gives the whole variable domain EAGVAQSPRYKIIEKRQSVAFWCNPISGHATLYWYQQILGQGPKLLIQFQNNGVVDDSQLPKDRFSAERLKGVDSTLKIQPAKLEDSAVYLCASSLGVGTYEQYFGPGTRLTVT.

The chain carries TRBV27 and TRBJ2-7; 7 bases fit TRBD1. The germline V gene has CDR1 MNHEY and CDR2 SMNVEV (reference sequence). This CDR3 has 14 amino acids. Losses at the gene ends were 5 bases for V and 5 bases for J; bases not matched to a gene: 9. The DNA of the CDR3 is TGTGCCAGCAGTGGGACAGTCACTTTACACGAGCAGTACTTC. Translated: CASSGTVTLHEQYF.

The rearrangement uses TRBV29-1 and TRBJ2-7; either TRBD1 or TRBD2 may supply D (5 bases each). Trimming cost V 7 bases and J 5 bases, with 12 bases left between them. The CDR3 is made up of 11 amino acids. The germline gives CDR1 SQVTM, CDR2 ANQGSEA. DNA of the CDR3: TGCAGCGCCTGGGGGTCAGACGAGCAGTACTTC. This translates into CSAWGSDEQYF.

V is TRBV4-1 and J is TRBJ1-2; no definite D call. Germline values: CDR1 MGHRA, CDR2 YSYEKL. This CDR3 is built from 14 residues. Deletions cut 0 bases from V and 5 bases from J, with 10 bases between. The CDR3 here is CASSQDDEPYGYTF. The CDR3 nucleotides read TGCGCCAGCAGCCAAGACGATGAACCTTATGGCTACACCTTC.

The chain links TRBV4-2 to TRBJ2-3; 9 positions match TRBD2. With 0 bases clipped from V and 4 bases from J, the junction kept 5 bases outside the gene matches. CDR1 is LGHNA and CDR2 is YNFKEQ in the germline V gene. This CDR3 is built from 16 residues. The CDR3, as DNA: TGTGCCAGCAGCCAAGACCCAGCGGGAGGATCAGATACGCAGTATTTT. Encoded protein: CASSQDPAGGSDTQYF.

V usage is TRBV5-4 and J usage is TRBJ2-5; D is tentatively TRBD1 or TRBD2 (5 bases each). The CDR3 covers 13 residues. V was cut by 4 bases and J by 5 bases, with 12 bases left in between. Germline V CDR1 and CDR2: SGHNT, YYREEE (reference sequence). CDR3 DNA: TGTGCCAGCAGCCCGGGGCCCTGGGAGACCCAGTACTTC. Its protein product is CASSPGPWETQYF.

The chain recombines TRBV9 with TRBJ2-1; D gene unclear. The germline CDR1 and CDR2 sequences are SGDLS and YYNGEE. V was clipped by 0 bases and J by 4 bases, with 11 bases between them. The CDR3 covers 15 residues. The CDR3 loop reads CASSVATDFYNEQFF. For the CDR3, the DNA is TGTGCCAGCAGCGTAGCTACAGACTTTTACAATGAGCAGTTCTTC. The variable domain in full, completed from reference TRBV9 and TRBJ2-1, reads DSGVTQTPKHLITATGQRVTLRCSPRSGDLSVYWYQQSLDQGLQFLIQYYNGEERAKGNILERFSAQQFPDLHSELNLSSLELGDSALYFCASSVATDFYNEQFFGPGTRLTVL.

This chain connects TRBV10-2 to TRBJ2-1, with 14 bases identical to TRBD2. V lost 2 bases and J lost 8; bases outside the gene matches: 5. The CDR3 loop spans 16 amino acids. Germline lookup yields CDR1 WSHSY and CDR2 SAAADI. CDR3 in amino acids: CASSEPGTSGSYEQFF. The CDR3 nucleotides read TGCGCCAGCAGTGAGCCAGGGACTAGCGGGAGTTATGAGCAGTTCTTC.

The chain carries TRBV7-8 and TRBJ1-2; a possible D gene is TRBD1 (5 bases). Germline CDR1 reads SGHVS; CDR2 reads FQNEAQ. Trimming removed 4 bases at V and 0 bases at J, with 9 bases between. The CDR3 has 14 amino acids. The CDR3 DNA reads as TGTGCCAGCAGCTCGGAGACAGCTAACTATGGCTACACCTTC. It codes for CASSSETANYGYTF.